This T cell receptor (beta chain) appears in the sequencing data of a study of blood T cell repertoires in COVID-19. About the research overall: Samples taken during acute and convalescent COVID-19 were collected in the United States, Italy and Spain.

Repertoires were generated with immunoSEQ multiplex PCR, while TCRdb's copy carries only in-frame clones and drops some. The sample records around 46,000 clones, 75% to 90% being singletons. The CDR3 loop spans 13 amino acids. CDR1 is SQVTM, CDR2 ANQGSEA, per germline. V was clipped by 7 bases and J by 7 bases, with 17 bases between them. What was sequenced was peripheral blood. The chain joins TRBV29-1 to TRBJ1-5; D unclear. This TCR derives from a man aged 65 to 85 with acute or convalescent COVID-19. The DNA of the CDR3 is TGCAGCGCTTCCGGGTCTTACAAACAGCCCCAGCATTTT. This translates into CSASGSYKQPQHF.